One and the same sample provided the 20 T cell receptor beta chains below, sequenced in a study of blood T cell repertoires in COVID-19. Assay: immunoSEQ multiplex PCR; the TCRdb copy retains only in-frame clones and omits some. This sample carries around 150,000 clones, 81% of them seen once, and the ten largest clones take around 8%. Specimen: peripheral blood. All receptors come from an older woman with active or convalescent COVID-19.

The rearrangement links TRBV7-6 to TRBJ1-1; 10 bases line up with TRBD1. V shed 1 base, J shed 1 base, and the junction held 6 bases outside the gene matches. CDR1 SGHVS and CDR2 FNYEAQ come from the germline V gene. This CDR3 has 17 residues. The CDR3 DNA follows: TGTGCCAGCAGCTTAGTCAGACAGGGGGCAGGGAACACTGAAGCTTTCTTT. Its protein product is CASSLVRQGAGNTEAFF.

The DNA for the CDR3 is TGTGCCAGCAGCCTGACTAGCGGGAGTTGGGATGAGCAGTTCTTC. It encodes CASSLTSGSWDEQFF. The rearrangement links TRBV7-2 to TRBJ2-1, with TRBD2 identical over 12 bases. Trimming removed 5 bases from V and 8 bases from J; junction bases left unmatched: 7. The CDR3 contains 15 residues. Germline V gene data show CDR1 as SGHTA and CDR2 as FQGNSA. The whole variable domain, filled in from reference TRBV7-2 and TRBJ2-1, reads GAGVSQSPSNKVTEKGKDVELRCDPISGHTALYWYRQSLGQGLEFLIYFQGNSAPDKSGLPSDRFSAERTGGSVSTLTIQRTQQEDSAVYLCASSLTSGSWDEQFFGPGTRLTVL.

The chain is built from TRBV6-5 and TRBJ2-1, with D maybe TRBD1 (6 bases). V lost 5 bases and J lost 2, with 10 bases in between. The CDR3 covers 14 residues. Germline values: CDR1 MNHEY, CDR2 SVGAGI. CDR3 residues: CASSPQGPYNEQFF. The DNA for the CDR3 is TGTGCCAGCAGTCCACAGGGCCCCTACAATGAGCAGTTCTTC.

This chain links TRBV19 with TRBJ1-5; possible D gene TRBD1, 6 bases. V was shortened by 5 bases and J by 5 bases, with 16 bases between the two germline ends. The CDR3 is 15 amino acids. Germline CDR1 reads LNHDA; CDR2 reads SQIVND (reference sequence). Here the CDR3 DNA reads TGTGCCAGTAGTTTCCAGGGGCCGGACTATCAGCCCCAGCATTTT. Its translation is CASSFQGPDYQPQHF.

This chain uses TRBV21-1 with TRBJ1-5. TRBV21-1 is a recognized pseudogene. There are 14 residues in the CDR3. The CDR3 DNA reads as TGTGCCAGCGAAGTCCCGGGGATCAATCAGCCCCAGCATTTT. Encoded protein: CASEVPGINQPQHF.

The chain is built from TRBV28 and TRBJ1-4, with a tentative D call TRBD1 (5 bases). The germline V gene encodes CDR1 MDHEN and CDR2 SYDVKM. The CDR3 spans 17 residues. Trimming took 4 bases from V and 0 from J, leaving 15 bases between them. The CDR3 bases are TGTGCCAGCAGTTCCCCGGGGGTCTTTGCAACTAATGAAAAACTGTTTTTT. Translated, it gives CASSSPGVFATNEKLFF.

The rearrangement uses TRBV19 and TRBJ1-2; 9 bases are shared with TRBD1. Trimming cost V 5 bases and J 7 bases; bases outside gene matches: 8. Germline loops: CDR1 LNHDA, CDR2 SQIVND (reference sequence). This CDR3 region has 14 residues. CDR3 amino acids: CASSSPDRGRGYTF. The CDR3, as DNA: TGTGCCAGTAGTTCCCCGGACAGGGGACGTGGCTACACCTTC.

The chain recombines TRBV11-2 with TRBJ2-1; 10 nucleotides line up with TRBD1. This CDR3 spans 17 amino acids. V dropped 5 bases and J dropped 7; count of bases not matched to a gene: 14. Germline V gene data show CDR1 as SGHAT and CDR2 as FQNNGV. The CDR3 DNA follows: TGTGCCAGCAGCCCGCGGACAGGGGGTATTTCATGGAATGAGCAGTTCTTC. It yields the protein CASSPRTGGISWNEQFF.

The J gene is TRBJ2-1, the V gene TRBV16; 9 bases match TRBD2. The length of the CDR3 is 15 residues. With 7 bases clipped from V and 8 bases from J, the junction kept 12 bases outside the gene matches. Looked up from germline, CDR1 is KGHSY and CDR2 is FQNENV. For the CDR3, the DNA is TGTGCCAGCACCCCCGGCGGGGGGGCAGTCGATGAGCAGTTCTTC. Protein sequence: CASTPGGGAVDEQFF.

The chain carries TRBV7-9 and TRBJ1-1, with TRBD1 as a possible D gene (6 bases). The germline V gene encodes CDR1 SEHNR and CDR2 FQNEAQ (reference sequence). The CDR3 spans 12 residues. Trimming stripped 11 bases from V and 7 bases from J, with 17 bases between. In DNA form, the CDR3 reads TGTGCCTGGGGGGGTCAGGGGATTGAAGCTTTCTTT. Translation gives CAWGGQGIEAFF.

In its sample, this clone was seen once. J is TRBJ2-3 and V is TRBV12-3 or TRBV12-4; tentatively, D is TRBD2 (5 bases). V lost 2 bases, J lost 8 bases, and 11 bases lay in between. This CDR3 spans 13 amino acids. The CDR3 region is CASSLNMAGTQYF. CDR3 bases: TGTGCCAGCAGTTTAAATATGGCGGGTACGCAGTATTTT.

The chain has TRBV7-2 and TRBJ1-2; TRBD1 matches 8 bases. The CDR3 sequence is 18 residues long. Unmatched junction bases numbered 10, after V lost 0 bases and J lost 1 base. From germline, CDR1 is SGHTA and CDR2 FQGNSA. This chain's CDR3 is CASSLASYPRGRNYGYTF. For the CDR3, the DNA is TGTGCCAGCAGCTTAGCGTCCTATCCCAGGGGGCGTAACTATGGCTACACCTTC.

The chain recombines TRBV28 with TRBJ2-5; D is possibly TRBD2 (5 bases). Germline lookup yields CDR1 MDHEN and CDR2 SYDVKM. Trimming shortened V by 3 bases and J by 1 base, and 9 bases separated the two germline ends. There are 14 residues in the CDR3. DNA for the CDR3: TGTGCCAGCAGTTTGGACTGGTCCCAAGAGACCCAGTACTTC. Translating gives CASSLDWSQETQYF. The variable domain in full, completed from reference TRBV28 and TRBJ2-5, reads DVKVTQSSRYLVKRTGEKVFLECVQDMDHENMFWYRQDPGLGLRLIYFSYDVKMKEKGDIPEGYSVSREKKERFSLILESASTNQTSMYLCASSLDWSQETQYFGPGTRLLVL.

The genes are TRBV27 and TRBJ2-2, with 11 bases identical to TRBD1. The CDR3 sequence is 15 residues long. Germline CDR1 reads MNHEY; CDR2 reads SMNVEV (reference sequence). V lost 6 bases, J lost 4 bases, and 4 bases stayed unmatched. The CDR3 sequence: CASSWGQGGTGELFF. As DNA, the CDR3 is TGTGCCAGCAGCTGGGGACAGGGGGGCACCGGGGAGCTGTTTTTT.

The chain employs TRBV6-6 and TRBJ2-1, with a tentative D call TRBD1 (5 bases). Germline-derived CDR1 and CDR2 are MNHNY and SVGAGI (reference sequence). The CDR3 runs to 14 residues. The germline V and J ends were trimmed by 0 bases and 4 bases, with 7 bases remaining between them. The chain's CDR3 is CASSYSRVYNEQFF. Written as DNA, the CDR3 is TGTGCCAGCAGTTACTCCAGGGTATACAATGAGCAGTTCTTC.

This clone came up many times. This chain connects TRBV6-1 to TRBJ2-7, with D perhaps matching TRBD1 (6 bases). V was pared by 1 base and J by 3 bases, with 10 bases between. The CDR3 loop spans 14 amino acids. Looked up from germline, CDR1 is MNHNS and CDR2 is SASEGT. The CDR3 spells CASSEGTDYYEQYV. The CDR3 coding sequence is TGTGCCAGCAGTGAAGGGACAGACTACTACGAGCAGTACGTC.

The chain is built from TRBV18 and TRBJ2-4, with 8 bases lining up with TRBD1. Per the germline V gene, CDR1 is KGHSH and CDR2 is LQKENI. The V segment lost 2 bases and the J segment 3 bases; nucleotides outside the gene matches: 0. The CDR3 spans 14 residues. CDR3 loop: CASSPGQGKNIQYF. CDR3 coding DNA: TGTGCCAGCTCACCAGGACAGGGCAAAAACATTCAGTACTTC. Complete variable domain (other parts from reference TRBV18 and TRBJ2-4): NAGVMQNPRHLVRRRGQEARLRCSPMKGHSHVYWYRQLPEEGLKFMVYLQKENIIDESGMPKERFSAEFPKEGPSILRIQQVVRGDSAAYFCASSPGQGKNIQYFGAGTRLSVL.

In this sample, this clone turned up a few times. The rearrangement joins TRBV28 to TRBJ1-6, with TRBD1 matching over 9 bases. This CDR3 is built from 16 residues. Germline V CDR1 and CDR2: MDHEN, SYDVKM. The trim removed 7 bases at V and 7 bases at J, leaving 11 bases unmatched. CDR3 amino acids: CASTRPGQGDNSPLHF. Here the CDR3 DNA reads TGTGCCAGCACCAGACCGGGACAGGGTGACAATTCACCCCTCCACTTT.

The V gene is TRBV15, the J gene TRBJ2-3; D is undetermined. Trimming pared 0 bases from V and 1 base from J, leaving 11 bases between. In germline, CDR1 is LNHNV, CDR2 YYDKDF (reference sequence). This CDR3 contains 16 residues. The CDR3 nucleotides read TGTGCCACCAGCAGAGATGCCGGCCGGGGCACAGATACGCAGTATTTT. It translates to CATSRDAGRGTDTQYF.

The chain couples TRBV6-5 to TRBJ1-2, with D maybe TRBD1 (5 bases). Germline V gene sequence: CDR1 MNHEY, CDR2 SVGAGI. The CDR3 covers 12 residues. Trimming removed 4 bases from V and 8 bases from J, with 11 bases in between. The CDR3 here is CASSLQGLGYTF. Here the CDR3 DNA reads TGTGCCAGCAGTTTGCAGGGTTTAGGCTACACCTTC.